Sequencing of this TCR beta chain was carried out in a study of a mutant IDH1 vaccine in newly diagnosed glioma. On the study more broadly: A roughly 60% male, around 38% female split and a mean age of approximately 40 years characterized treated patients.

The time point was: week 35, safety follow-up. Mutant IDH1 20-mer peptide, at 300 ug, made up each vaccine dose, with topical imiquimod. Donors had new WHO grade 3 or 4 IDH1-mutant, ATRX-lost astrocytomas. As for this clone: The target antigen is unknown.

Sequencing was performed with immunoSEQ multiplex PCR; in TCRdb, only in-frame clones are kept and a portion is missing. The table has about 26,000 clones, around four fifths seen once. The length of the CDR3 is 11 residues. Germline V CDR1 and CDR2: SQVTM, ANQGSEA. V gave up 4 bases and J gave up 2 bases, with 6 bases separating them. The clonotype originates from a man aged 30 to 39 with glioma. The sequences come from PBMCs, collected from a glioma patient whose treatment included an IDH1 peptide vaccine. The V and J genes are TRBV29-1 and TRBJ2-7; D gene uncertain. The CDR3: CSVGVAYEQYF. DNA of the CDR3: TGCAGCGTTGGGGTTGCCTACGAGCAGTACTTC.